This T cell receptor beta chain was sequenced in a study of blood T cell repertoires in COVID-19. On the study more broadly: Specimens from acute and convalescent COVID-19 originated in the United States, Italy and Spain. PBMCs, B-cell-depleted T cells, or T cells provided the cDNA or gDNA that made up the material.

In the original workflow: Estimates of nucleated cell counts were drawn from the amplification of reference gene primers. Only in-frame clones appear in the TCRdb table, and some are missing; sequencing was by immunoSEQ multiplex PCR. D and trimming were read from the DNA, whereas the V and J calls and clone size are those reported in that table. Altogether approximately 140,000 clones are present, around 80% being singletons, with the ten largest covering about 15%. Germline loops: CDR1 SGHNT, CDR2 YYREEE (reference sequence). Trimming pared 4 bases from V and 0 bases from J, leaving 20 bases between. CDR3 size: 18 residues.

The chain recombines TRBV5-4 with TRBJ2-1; perhaps TRBD2 as D (7 bases). The TCR was taken from a human donor with acute or convalescent COVID-19. The donor label of this sample is uncertain. Material: peripheral blood. DNA for the CDR3: TGTGCCAGCAGCCGAGGGATTCGCGGGGGCCTCTCCTACAATGAGCAGTTCTTC. Its translation is CASSRGIRGGLSYNEQFF.